This TCR beta chain was captured in a study of vaccination effects on CD4 cells after COVID-19. As regards this clone: No antigen is known for it.

Some clones are missing from TCRdb's copy, which holds only in-frame ones; the method was immunoSEQ multiplex PCR. The table records about 43,000 clones, roughly four fifths of them present only once. The CDR3 loop spans 14 amino acids. The V end was cut by 3 bases, the J end by 5 bases, with 12 bases between. Per the germline V gene, CDR1 is KGHDR and CDR2 is SFDVKD. Before sequencing took place, the ViraFEST assay used viral peptide pools to expand antigen-specific CD4+ T cells. After around nine days in culture, the CD4+ T cells were isolated. No vaccinee had earlier SARS-CoV-2 infection, and nucleocapsid antibodies were negative.

The chain is built from TRBV24-1 and TRBJ1-2, with no clear D. This TCR was sampled from a human donor who received a COVID-19 vaccine. Sequencing was performed on CD4+ T cells from PBMCs cultured with SARS-CoV-2 spike peptides, taken before COVID-19 vaccination. CDR3 in amino acids: CATSDPSDTYGYTF. CDR3 nucleotides: TGTGCCACCAGTGATCCTTCAGACACGTATGGCTACACCTTC.